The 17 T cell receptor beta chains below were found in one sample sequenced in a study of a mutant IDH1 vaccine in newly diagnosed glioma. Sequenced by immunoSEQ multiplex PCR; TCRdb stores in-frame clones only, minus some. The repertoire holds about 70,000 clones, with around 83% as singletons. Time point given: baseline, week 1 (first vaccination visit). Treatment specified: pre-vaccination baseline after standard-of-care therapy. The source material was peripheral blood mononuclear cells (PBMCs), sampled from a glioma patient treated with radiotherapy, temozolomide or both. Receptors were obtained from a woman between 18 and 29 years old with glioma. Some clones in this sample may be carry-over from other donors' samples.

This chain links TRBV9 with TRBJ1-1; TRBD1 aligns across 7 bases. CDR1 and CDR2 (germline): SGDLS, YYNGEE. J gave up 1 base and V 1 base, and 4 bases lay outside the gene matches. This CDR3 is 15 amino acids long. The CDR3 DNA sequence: TGTGCCAGCAGCGTAACAGGGGAGACGAACACTGAAGCTTTCTTT. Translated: CASSVTGETNTEAFF. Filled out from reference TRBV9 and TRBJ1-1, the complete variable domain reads DSGVTQTPKHLITATGQRVTLRCSPRSGDLSVYWYQQSLDQGLQFLIQYYNGEERAKGNILERFSAQQFPDLHSELNLSSLELGDSALYFCASSVTGETNTEAFFGQGTRLTVV.

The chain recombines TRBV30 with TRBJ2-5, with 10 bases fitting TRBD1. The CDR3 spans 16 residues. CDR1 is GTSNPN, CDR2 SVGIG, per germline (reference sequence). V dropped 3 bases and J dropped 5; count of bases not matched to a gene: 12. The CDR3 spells CAWSQTGTGERETQYF. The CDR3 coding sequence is TGTGCCTGGAGCCAAACCGGGACAGGGGAACGCGAGACCCAGTACTTC.

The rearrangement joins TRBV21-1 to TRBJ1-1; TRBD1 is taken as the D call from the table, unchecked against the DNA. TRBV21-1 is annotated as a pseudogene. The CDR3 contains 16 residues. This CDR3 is CASSKRRQGMNTEAFF. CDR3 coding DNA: TGTGCCAGCAGCAAGCGGAGACAGGGGATGAACACTGAAGCTTTCTTT.

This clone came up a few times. The CDR3 spells CASSDGTGRYQPQHF. The CDR3 DNA is TGTGCCAGCAGTGACGGGACAGGGAGATATCAGCCCCAGCATTTT. The chain recombines TRBV2 with TRBJ1-5; 9 nucleotides agree with TRBD1. The CDR3 spans 15 residues. Germline CDR1 is SNHLY and CDR2 is FYNNEI. Unmatched junction bases numbered 5, after V lost 3 bases and J lost 5 bases.

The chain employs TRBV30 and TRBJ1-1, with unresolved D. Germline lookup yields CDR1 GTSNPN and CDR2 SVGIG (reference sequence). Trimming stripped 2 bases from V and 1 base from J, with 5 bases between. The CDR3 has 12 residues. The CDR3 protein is CAWSWENTEAFF. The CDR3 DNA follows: TGTGCCTGGAGTTGGGAGAACACTGAAGCTTTCTTT.

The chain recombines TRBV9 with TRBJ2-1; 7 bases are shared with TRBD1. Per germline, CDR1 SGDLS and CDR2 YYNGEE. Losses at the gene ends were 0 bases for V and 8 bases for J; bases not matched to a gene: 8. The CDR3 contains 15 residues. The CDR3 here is CASSVGGIQGDEQFF. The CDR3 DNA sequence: TGTGCCAGCAGCGTAGGGGGGATTCAGGGGGATGAGCAGTTCTTC.

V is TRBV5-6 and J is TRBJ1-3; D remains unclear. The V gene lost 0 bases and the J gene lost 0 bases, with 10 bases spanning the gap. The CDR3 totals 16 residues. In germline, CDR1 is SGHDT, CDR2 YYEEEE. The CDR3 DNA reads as TGTGCCAGCAGCTTGGCCGGCCAGCGCTCTGGAAACACCATATATTTT. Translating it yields CASSLAGQRSGNTIYF.

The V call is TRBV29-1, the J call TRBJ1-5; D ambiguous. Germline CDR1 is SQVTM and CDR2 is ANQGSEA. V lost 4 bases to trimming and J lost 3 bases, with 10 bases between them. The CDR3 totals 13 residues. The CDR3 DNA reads TGCAGCGTTGTGGACCTTCCCAATCAGCCCCAGCATTTT. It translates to CSVVDLPNQPQHF.

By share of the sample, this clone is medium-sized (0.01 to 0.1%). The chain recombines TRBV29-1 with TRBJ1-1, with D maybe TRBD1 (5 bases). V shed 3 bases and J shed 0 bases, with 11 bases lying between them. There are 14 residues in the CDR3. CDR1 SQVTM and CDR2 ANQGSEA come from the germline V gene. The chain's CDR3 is CSVEEGTVNTEAFF. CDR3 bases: TGCAGCGTTGAGGAAGGGACTGTGAACACTGAAGCTTTCTTT.

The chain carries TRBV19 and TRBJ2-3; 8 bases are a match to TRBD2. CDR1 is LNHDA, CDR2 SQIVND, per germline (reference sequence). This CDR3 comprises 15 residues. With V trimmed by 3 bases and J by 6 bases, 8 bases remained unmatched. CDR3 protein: CASSMGAGGSDTQYF. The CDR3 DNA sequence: TGTGCCAGTAGTATGGGCGCGGGAGGATCGGATACGCAGTATTTT. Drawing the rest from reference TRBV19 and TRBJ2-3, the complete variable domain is DGGITQSPKYLFRKEGQNVTLSCEQNLNHDAMYWYRQDPGQGLRLIYYSQIVNDFQKGDIAEGYSVSREKKESFPLTVTSAQKNPTAFYLCASSMGAGGSDTQYFGPGTRLTVL.

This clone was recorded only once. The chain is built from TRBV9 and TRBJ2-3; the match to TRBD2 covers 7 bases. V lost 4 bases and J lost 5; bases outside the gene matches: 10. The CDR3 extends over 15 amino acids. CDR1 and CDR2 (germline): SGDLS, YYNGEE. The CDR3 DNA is TGTGCCAGCAGCCTAACTAGCGCGGGGGTAGATACGCAGTATTTT. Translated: CASSLTSAGVDTQYF.

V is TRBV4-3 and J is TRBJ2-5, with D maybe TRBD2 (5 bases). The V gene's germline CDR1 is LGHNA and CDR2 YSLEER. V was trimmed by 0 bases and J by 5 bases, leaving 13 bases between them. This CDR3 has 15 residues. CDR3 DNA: TGCGCCAGCAGCCAAGATTTTGCTAGCTGGGAGACCCAGTACTTC. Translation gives CASSQDFASWETQYF.

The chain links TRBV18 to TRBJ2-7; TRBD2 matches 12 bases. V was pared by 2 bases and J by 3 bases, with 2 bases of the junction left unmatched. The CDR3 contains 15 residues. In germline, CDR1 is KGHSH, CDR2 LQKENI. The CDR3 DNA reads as TGTGCCAGCTCACCATCTAGCGGGAGGGTCTACGAGCAGTACTTC. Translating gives CASSPSSGRVYEQYF.

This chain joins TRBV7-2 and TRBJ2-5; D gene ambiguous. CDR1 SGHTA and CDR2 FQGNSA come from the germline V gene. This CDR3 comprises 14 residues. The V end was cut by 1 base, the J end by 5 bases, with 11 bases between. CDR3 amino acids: CASSLGAPTETQYF. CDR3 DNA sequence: TGTGCCAGCAGCTTAGGGGCTCCTACGGAGACCCAGTACTTC.

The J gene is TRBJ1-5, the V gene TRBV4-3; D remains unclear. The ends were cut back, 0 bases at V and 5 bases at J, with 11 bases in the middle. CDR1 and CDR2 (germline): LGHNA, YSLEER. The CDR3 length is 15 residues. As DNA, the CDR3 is TGCGCCAGCAGCCAAGATCTAGGTTCCCATCAGCCCCAGCATTTT. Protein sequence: CASSQDLGSHQPQHF.

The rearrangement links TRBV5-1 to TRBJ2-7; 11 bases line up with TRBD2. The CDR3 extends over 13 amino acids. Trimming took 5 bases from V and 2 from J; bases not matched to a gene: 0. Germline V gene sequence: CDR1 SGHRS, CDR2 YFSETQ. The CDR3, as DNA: TGCGCCAGCAGACTAGCGGGAGCCTACGAGCAGTACTTC. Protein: CASRLAGAYEQYF.

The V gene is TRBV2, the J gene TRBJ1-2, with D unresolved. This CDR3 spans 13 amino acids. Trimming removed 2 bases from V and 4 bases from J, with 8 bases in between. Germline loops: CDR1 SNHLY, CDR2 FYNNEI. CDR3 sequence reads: CASSERRTYGYTF. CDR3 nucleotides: TGTGCCAGCAGTGAAAGGCGGACCTATGGCTACACCTTC.